The 26 T cell receptor beta chains presented below share a single source sample, sequenced in a study of tumor-infiltrating lymphocytes in localized non-small cell lung cancer. Assay used: immunoSEQ multiplex PCR; TCRdb lists only in-frame clones, some missing. Among thousands of clones listed, 77% were seen once. Sequenced sample: uninvolved lung tissue not adjacent to the tumor. The receptors derive from a human donor with non-small cell lung cancer.

This clone has just a few counts. The chain employs TRBV4-1 and TRBJ2-5, with D hard to call. Germline-derived CDR1 and CDR2 are MGHRA and YSYEKL. Trimming left V 1 base short and J 0 bases short, with 9 bases between. The CDR3 loop spans 15 amino acids. CDR3 protein: CASSQAYTYQETQYF. The CDR3 DNA sequence: TGCGCCAGCAGCCAAGCGTACACTTACCAAGAGACCCAGTACTTC.

The chain carries TRBV7-2 and TRBJ2-7; 8 bases align to TRBD1. V lost 4 bases to trimming and J lost 2 bases; unmatched junction nucleotides: 4. Germline V lookup: CDR1 SGHTA, CDR2 FQGNSA. CDR3 length equals 14 residues. CDR3 bases: TGTGCCAGCAGCTCCCAGGGGGCGGCCTACGAGCAGTACTTC. Protein product: CASSSQGAAYEQYF.

This clone was observed once. This chain links TRBV2 with TRBJ2-7; a possible D gene is TRBD1 (5 bases). Per germline, CDR1 SNHLY and CDR2 FYNNEI. Between the trimmed V and J ends, which lost 4 bases and 5 bases, there was a span of 9 bases. The CDR3 consists of 12 residues. CDR3 nucleotide sequence: TGTGCCAGCAGTGTCAGGGCCCACGAGCAGTACTTC. Its protein product is CASSVRAHEQYF.

The chain uses TRBV14 and TRBJ2-6; D gene uncertain. The CDR3 has 13 amino acids. CDR1 is SGHDN, CDR2 FVKESK, per germline. V was cut by 4 bases and J by 4 bases, with 5 bases left in between. CDR3 loop: CASSLSGANVLTF. DNA of the CDR3: TGTGCCAGCAGCCTCTCGGGGGCCAACGTCCTGACTTTC.

This chain connects TRBV28 to TRBJ1-3, with D hard to call. The length of the CDR3 is 14 residues. Germline-derived CDR1 and CDR2 are MDHEN and SYDVKM. Trimming left V 2 bases short and J 4 bases short, with 9 bases between. CDR3 sequence (DNA): TGTGCCAGCAGTTTAGGGCGGCGGGGAAACACCATATATTTT. Its protein product is CASSLGRRGNTIYF.

The chain recombines TRBV29-1 with TRBJ1-2; D gene unclear. Trimming removed 7 bases at V and 8 bases at J, with 11 bases between. Germline V lookup: CDR1 SQVTM, CDR2 ANQGSEA. CDR3 length: 10 amino acids. CDR3 in amino acids: CSAPEAGYTF. The CDR3, as DNA: TGCAGCGCCCCTGAGGCCGGCTACACCTTC.

The chain joins TRBV6-1 to TRBJ2-3; no clear D gene. Germline V gene data show CDR1 as MNHNS and CDR2 as SASEGT. The CDR3 has 13 amino acids. V lost 3 bases and J lost 4, with 8 bases in between. CDR3 protein: CASSDQVSDTQYF. The CDR3 DNA sequence: TGTGCCAGCAGTGACCAGGTATCAGATACGCAGTATTTT.

The rearrangement joins TRBV9 to TRBJ2-7, with D possibly matching TRBD1 (5 bases). The germline V and J ends were trimmed by 3 bases and 6 bases, with 13 bases remaining between them. The V gene's germline CDR1 is SGDLS and CDR2 YYNGEE. The CDR3 extends over 13 amino acids. The chain's CDR3 is CASSEQGRSEQYF. The CDR3 coding sequence is TGTGCCAGCAGCGAGCAGGGAAGGAGCGAGCAGTACTTC.

CDR3 coding DNA: TGTGCCAGCAGTTACTCGTCGGGTCCCCTAGACGGCTACACCTTC. Amino acid sequence: CASSYSSGPLDGYTF. This sequence joins TRBV6-5 and TRBJ1-2; D gene unclear. Trimming cost V 0 bases and J 8 bases, with 16 bases left between them. This CDR3 contains 15 residues. CDR1 MNHEY and CDR2 SVGAGI come from the germline V gene.

The V gene is TRBV28, the J gene TRBJ1-1, with D uncertain. Germline V gene sequence: CDR1 MDHEN, CDR2 SYDVKM. The CDR3 loop spans 14 amino acids. Trimming stripped 3 bases from V and 1 base from J, with 9 bases between. The CDR3 region has the DNA TGTGCCAGCAGTTTCTCCTATAAGAACACTGAAGCTTTCTTT. The encoded protein is CASSFSYKNTEAFF. Supplemented by reference TRBV28 and TRBJ1-1, the full variable domain reads DVKVTQSSRYLVKRTGEKVFLECVQDMDHENMFWYRQDPGLGLRLIYFSYDVKMKEKGDIPEGYSVSREKKERFSLILESASTNQTSMYLCASSFSYKNTEAFFGQGTRLTVV.

This clone showed up just a few times. This rearrangement joins TRBV2 to TRBJ1-1; D call uncertain. Per germline, CDR1 SNHLY and CDR2 FYNNEI. V was shortened by 4 bases and J by 4 bases, with 10 bases between the two germline ends. The CDR3 has 13 residues. The DNA of the CDR3 is TGTGCCAGCAGTGTCGTGGAGGGCACTGAAGCTTTCTTT. As protein: CASSVVEGTEAFF. Full variable domain (remainder filled in from reference TRBV2 and TRBJ1-1): EPEVTQTPSHQVTQMGQEVILRCVPISNHLYFYWYRQILGQKVEFLVSFYNNEISEKSEIFDDQFSVERPDGSNFTLKIRSTKLEDSAMYFCASSVVEGTEAFFGQGTRLTVV.

The chain is built from TRBV9 and TRBJ1-5; D perhaps matches TRBD1 (6 bases). The CDR3 covers 14 residues. Germline CDR1 SGDLS, CDR2 YYNGEE. The V end was cut by 3 bases, the J end by 6 bases, with 13 bases between. The CDR3 spells CASSDSGEVQPQHF. Written as DNA, the CDR3 is TGTGCCAGCAGCGATTCAGGGGAGGTTCAGCCCCAGCATTTT.

The gene calls are TRBV7-8 and TRBJ1-1; no clear D gene. The CDR3 is 13 residues long. Germline assignment: CDR1 SGHVS and CDR2 FQNEAQ. V shed 2 bases and J shed 1 base, with 5 bases lying between them. The CDR3 here is CASSLFENTEAFF. The CDR3 nucleotides read TGTGCCAGCAGCTTATTTGAGAACACTGAAGCTTTCTTT.

The chain joins TRBV28 to TRBJ1-5, with 8 bases lining up with TRBD1. The CDR3 length is 15 residues. Germline CDR1 and CDR2: MDHEN and SYDVKM. Trimming cost V 7 bases and J 9 bases; bases outside gene matches: 14. The CDR3 nucleotides read TGTGCCAGCAATCCTCCGGGACAGGCCCGAGGGCCCCAGCATTTT. This translates into CASNPPGQARGPQHF.

V usage is TRBV7-2 and J usage is TRBJ1-4; tentative D call: TRBD1 (6 bases). This CDR3 contains 16 residues. Germline assignment: CDR1 SGHTA and CDR2 FQGNSA. Between the trimmed V and J ends, which lost 5 bases and 0 bases, there was a span of 13 bases. The CDR3 coding sequence is TGTGCCAGCAGCCCTCGCTGGACAGCAACTAATGAAAAACTGTTTTTT. Translated, it gives CASSPRWTATNEKLFF.

The chain is built from TRBV11-3 and TRBJ1-6; the D is unclear. Germline CDR1 is SGHNT and CDR2 is YENEEA. The CDR3 has 13 residues. V gave up 3 bases and J gave up 13 bases, with 13 bases separating them. The CDR3 region is CASSFIKELPLHF. Written as DNA, the CDR3 is TGTGCCAGCAGCTTTATTAAGGAGCTGCCCCTCCACTTT.

The V and J genes are TRBV7-3 and TRBJ2-3; D is ambiguous. The CDR3 is 13 residues long. Germline assignment: CDR1 SGHTA and CDR2 FQGTGA. V shed 4 bases and J shed 0 bases, with 5 bases lying between them. The CDR3 bases are TGTGCCAGCAGCTCAGCTAGCACAGATACGCAGTATTTT. It translates to CASSSASTDTQYF.

The chain employs TRBV5-1 and TRBJ2-3; weak D call: TRBD2 (5 bases). The CDR3 sequence is 14 residues long. Germline CDR1 reads SGHRS; CDR2 reads YFSETQ. Trimming left V 0 bases short and J 5 bases short, with 10 bases between. The CDR3 spells CASSLGSEGDTQYF. The CDR3 DNA reads TGCGCCAGCAGCTTGGGTAGCGAAGGAGATACGCAGTATTTT. Using reference TRBV5-1 and TRBJ2-3 for the parts outside the CDR3, the full variable domain is KAGVTQTPRYLIKTRGQQVTLSCSPISGHRSVSWYQQTPGQGLQFLFEYFSETQRNKGNFPGRFSGRQFSNSRSEMNVSTLELGDSALYLCASSLGSEGDTQYFGPGTRLTVL.

The chain combines TRBV9 with TRBJ2-7; D possibly corresponds to TRBD2 (5 bases). CDR3 length: 14 amino acids. The germline gives CDR1 SGDLS, CDR2 YYNGEE. Trimming left V 3 bases short and J 1 base short, with 11 bases between. CDR3 residues: CASSASPESYEQYF. The DNA of the CDR3 is TGTGCCAGCAGCGCTAGCCCCGAATCCTACGAGCAGTACTTC.

This chain joins TRBV7-2 and TRBJ2-2; TRBD2 matches 14 bases. CDR1 SGHTA and CDR2 FQGNSA come from the germline V gene. The CDR3 spans 17 residues. J was trimmed by 3 bases and V by 2 bases; bases with no gene match: 2. Written as DNA, the CDR3 is TGTGCCAGCAGCTTATGGGGACTAGCGGGAGACACCGGGGAGCTGTTTTTT. Encoded protein: CASSLWGLAGDTGELFF.

This clone has a single count. The chain carries TRBV5-5 and TRBJ1-5, with D uncertain. Per the germline V gene, CDR1 is SGHKS and CDR2 is YYEKEE (reference sequence). The V and J ends lost 2 bases and 3 bases respectively, with 6 bases between them. The CDR3 sequence is 13 residues long. The CDR3 loop is CASSLYTNQPQHF. CDR3 DNA: TGTGCCAGCAGCTTATATACCAATCAGCCCCAGCATTTT.

This sequence joins TRBV5-1 and TRBJ1-1; the D is unclear. Germline V lookup: CDR1 SGHRS, CDR2 YFSETQ. V was cut by 5 bases and J by 0 bases, with 11 bases left in between. The CDR3 runs 14 residues. This CDR3 is CASSADAMNTEAFF. The CDR3 DNA reads as TGCGCCAGCAGTGCAGACGCGATGAACACTGAAGCTTTCTTT.

This chain uses TRBV29-1 with TRBJ1-2; no definite D call. V gave up 3 bases and J gave up 0 bases, with 2 bases separating them. Germline CDR1 and CDR2: SQVTM and ANQGSEA. The CDR3 length is 11 residues. The CDR3 nucleotides read TGCAGCGTTGACTCTAACTATGGCTACACCTTC. Translating it yields CSVDSNYGYTF.

The chain has TRBV4-1 and TRBJ2-5, with D unresolved. V was pared by 1 base and J by 1 base, with 7 bases between. CDR1 is MGHRA and CDR2 is YSYEKL in the germline V gene. This CDR3 is 14 amino acids long. CDR3 DNA sequence: TGCGCCAGCAGCCAAGTGTGGCTCCAAGAGACCCAGTACTTC. Its translation: CASSQVWLQETQYF.

V gene TRBV7-8 combines with J gene TRBJ1-1; D might be TRBD1 (5 bases). The germline V gene has CDR1 SGHVS and CDR2 FQNEAQ. Trimming took off 5 bases at V and 9 bases at J, with 13 bases between the two ends. This CDR3 region has 12 residues. This CDR3 is CASSLRDGQAFF. Here the CDR3 DNA reads TGTGCCAGCAGCCTCCGGGACGGTCAAGCTTTCTTT.

The chain has TRBV11-2 and TRBJ2-1, with D uncertain. CDR1 is SGHAT and CDR2 is FQNNGV in the germline V gene. Trimming stripped 1 base from V and 10 bases from J, with 5 bases between. The CDR3 is 11 residues long. The CDR3 nucleotides are TGTGCCAGCAGCTTAGTACAGGAGCAGTTCTTC. It is translated as CASSLVQEQFF.